These 9 T cell receptor beta chains originate from one sample sequenced in a study of T-cell reconstitution after alpha-beta-depleted transplantation in children. This sample's TCRbeta library carried unique molecular identifier barcodes. TCRdb processed the PCR reads anew with MiXCR; each CDR3 protein has one entry. The table shows 900,000 or so distinct CDR3 sequences, with roughly 15% occurring only once. Here the sequenced sample was PBMCs, mostly from graft donor cells, taken 360 days after TCRalphabeta/CD19-depleted stem cell transplant. These receptors were taken from a male patient aged 10 to 17 who had a stem cell transplant for acute lymphoblastic leukemia, so the T cells may come from the graft donor.

The chain uses TRBV12-3 or TRBV12-4 and TRBJ2-1; 9 bases match TRBD2. Trimming cost V 5 bases and J 9 bases; bases outside gene matches: 11. This CDR3 comprises 15 residues. CDR3 sequence reads: CASSVSGRKDFEQFF. In nucleotides, the CDR3 is TGTGCCAGCAGTGTTAGCGGGAGAAAGGATTTTGAGCAGTTCTTC.

This clonotype turned up a few times. CDR3: CSAAQELGTDTQYF. CDR3 DNA: TGCAGTGCCGCTCAGGAGCTCGGCACAGATACGCAGTATTTT. This chain connects TRBV20-1 to TRBJ2-3; D not resolved. Germline V lookup: CDR1 DFQATT, CDR2 SNEGSKA (reference sequence). This CDR3 region has 14 residues. Trimming shortened V by 6 bases and J by 1 base, and 14 bases separated the two germline ends.

The table lists this clonotype with a few counts. The gene calls are TRBV7-8 and TRBJ2-3; no reliable D call. The germline CDR1 and CDR2 sequences are SGHVS and FQNEAQ. V lost 2 bases, J lost 1 base, and 22 bases lay in between. CDR3 length: 19 amino acids. CDR3 loop: CASSLIIFISPQGTDTQYF. DNA for the CDR3: TGTGCCAGCAGCTTAATAATTTTCATTAGCCCCCAGGGCACAGATACGCAGTATTTT.

This clonotype was counted only a few times. J is TRBJ2-7 and V is TRBV5-1; D perhaps matches TRBD1 (5 bases). V lost 4 bases, J lost 7 bases, and 24 bases lay in between. Germline V lookup: CDR1 SGHRS, CDR2 YFSETQ. The CDR3 consists of 16 residues. DNA for the CDR3: TGCGCCAGCAGCCCCTATAATTCAGGGTCCCTTGAAGAGCAGTACTTC. Its protein product is CASSPYNSGSLEEQYF. Full variable domain (missing parts from reference TRBV5-1 and TRBJ2-7): KAGVTQTPRYLIKTRGQQVTLSCSPISGHRSVSWYQQTPGQGLQFLFEYFSETQRNKGNFPGRFSGRQFSNSRSEMNVSTLELGDSALYLCASSPYNSGSLEEQYFGPGTRLTVT.

The chain carries TRBV7-3 and TRBJ2-1; 10 positions agree with TRBD2. Germline loops: CDR1 SGHTA, CDR2 FQGTGA. Trimming took 2 bases from V and 5 from J; bases not matched to a gene: 12. The CDR3 contains 18 residues. CDR3 sequence (DNA): TGTGCCAGCAGCTTAGGCCGGGGAAGCGGGAGGGCCCACAATGAGCAGTTCTTC. This translates into CASSLGRGSGRAHNEQFF.

This chain connects TRBV30 to TRBJ1-5; D remains unclear. The CDR3 runs 13 residues. Germline loops: CDR1 GTSNPN, CDR2 SVGIG (reference sequence). Trimming stripped 1 base from V and 3 bases from J, with 7 bases between. CDR3 in DNA: TGTGCCTGGAGTGGACTATACAATCAGCCCCAGCATTTT. Translating gives CAWSGLYNQPQHF.

The chain uses TRBV3-1 and TRBJ2-1; D is possibly TRBD2 (6 bases). This CDR3 contains 14 residues. Germline assignment: CDR1 LGHDT and CDR2 YNNKEL (reference sequence). The ends were cut back, 1 base at V and 8 bases at J, with 12 bases in the middle. CDR3 in DNA: TGTGCCAGCAGCCAAGGCCGGGACTTCGATGAGCAGTTCTTC. As protein: CASSQGRDFDEQFF.

This clonotype has just one count. The chain uses TRBV3-1 and TRBJ2-4; D possibly corresponds to TRBD2 (5 bases). The ends were cut back, 2 bases at V and 7 bases at J, with 12 bases in the middle. CDR1 is LGHDT, CDR2 YNNKEL, per germline (reference sequence). CDR3 length equals 14 residues. Written as DNA, the CDR3 is TGTGCCAGCAGCCAACCTGGACTGAGTAACATTCAGTACTTC. It translates to CASSQPGLSNIQYF.

This clonotype occurred a few times. The chain uses TRBV10-3 and TRBJ1-5, with D uncertain. From germline, CDR1 is ENHRY and CDR2 SYGVKD. The CDR3 loop spans 12 amino acids. V was cut by 4 bases and J by 2 bases, with 3 bases left in between. The CDR3: CAISVGNQPQHF. The CDR3 DNA follows: TGTGCCATCAGTGTTGGCAATCAGCCCCAGCATTTT.